Given below is one TCR beta chain in context. The antigen remains undetermined. This specimen comes from a study of T cells in Graves' hyperthyroidism and ophthalmopathy. Turning to the study itself: Prior to any treatment, at the point of initial diagnosis, peripheral blood was collected. General observations from the study: The model made its ophthalmopathy prediction, and onset followed a median roughly 6.5 months later. Most expanded thyroid clonotypes above 0.001 recurred in blood.

Amplification of TCR beta CDR3 regions used RNA as the template. An initial round of RT-PCR targeting the TCR CDR3 relied on the HTBI primer set. Each CDR3 protein is one row after TCRdb ran MiXCR on the multiplex PCR reads. The table has about 290,000 distinct CDR3 sequences, about an eighth seen once. Reasons for excluding patients were uncontrolled infection, other autoimmune disease, pregnancy or lactation. Trimming pared 6 bases from V and 0 bases from J, leaving 15 bases between. This CDR3 has 15 residues. The germline V gene encodes CDR1 SGDLS and CDR2 YYNGEE. The TCR originated in a woman between 25 and 40 years old with Graves' hyperthyroidism that later progressed to Graves' ophthalmopathy. This chain uses TRBV9 with TRBJ1-1, with D hard to call. The sequencing input was blood. The CDR3 is CASTPSGSMNTEAFF. CDR3 nucleotides: TGTGCCAGCACCCCGTCAGGATCCATGAACACTGAAGCTTTCTTT.